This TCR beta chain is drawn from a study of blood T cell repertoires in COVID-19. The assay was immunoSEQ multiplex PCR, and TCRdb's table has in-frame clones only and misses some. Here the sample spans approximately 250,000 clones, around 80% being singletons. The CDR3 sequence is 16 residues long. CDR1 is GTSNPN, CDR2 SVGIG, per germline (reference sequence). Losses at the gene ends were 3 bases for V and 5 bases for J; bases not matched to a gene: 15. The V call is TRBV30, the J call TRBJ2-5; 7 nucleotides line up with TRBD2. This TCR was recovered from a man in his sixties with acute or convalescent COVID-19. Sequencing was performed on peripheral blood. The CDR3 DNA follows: TGTGCCTGGAGCCTTCCCCTTGGGGGGGATGGCGAGACCCAGTACTTC. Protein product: CAWSLPLGGDGETQYF.